The next 27 T cell receptor beta chains were all read from a single sample in a study of blood T cells in healthy people across ages. The authors ran a second PCR of about 7 to 11 cycles using a sample-barcoded 5' primer and a J-beta primer mix. TCRdb reprocessed the 5' RACE reads via MiXCR and lists one record per CDR3 protein. The sample lists fewer than 2 million distinct CDR3 sequences; about 39% were seen once. Sequencing was carried out using blood. The receptors were sampled from a human donor in good health.

The chain uses TRBV7-2 and TRBJ2-4; 7 nucleotides align to TRBD2. V lost 0 bases to trimming and J lost 13 bases; unmatched junction nucleotides: 15. This CDR3 comprises 16 residues. Germline values: CDR1 SGHTA, CDR2 FQGNSA. For the CDR3, the DNA is TGTGCCAGCAGCTTAGCGGGGGGGGTACGCGGACATTCGCAGTACTTC. Translating it yields CASSLAGGVRGHSQYF.

This clonotype has only one observation. The V and J genes are TRBV7-2 and TRBJ1-3, with D uncertain. CDR1 is SGHTA and CDR2 is FQGNSA in the germline V gene. V was shortened by 8 bases and J by 4 bases, with 9 bases between the two germline ends. The CDR3 consists of 12 residues. Here the CDR3 reads CASAPRGNTIYF. The DNA for the CDR3 is TGTGCCAGCGCACCCAGAGGAAACACCATATATTTT.

The V and J genes are TRBV7-8 and TRBJ2-1, with D hard to call. The CDR3 sequence is 9 residues long. Deletions cut 5 bases from V and 15 bases from J, with 8 bases between. Germline-derived CDR1 and CDR2 are SGHVS and FQNEAQ. CDR3: CASSPLTFF. The CDR3 DNA follows: TGTGCCAGCAGCCCCCTTACGTTCTTC. Using reference TRBV7-8 and TRBJ2-1 for the parts outside the CDR3, the full variable domain is GAGVSQSPRYKVAKRGQDVALRCDPISGHVSLFWYQQALGQGPEFLTYFQNEAQLDKSGLPSDRFFAERPEGSVSTLKIQRTQQEDSAVYLCASSPLTFFGPGTRLTVL.

This chain connects TRBV24-1 to TRBJ2-1; D tentatively fits TRBD1 or TRBD2 (5 bases each). The CDR3 runs 14 residues. V lost 0 bases and J lost 9, with 11 bases in between. Germline assignment: CDR1 KGHDR and CDR2 SFDVKD. The CDR3 is CATSDLSGRVEQFF. As DNA, the CDR3 is TGTGCCACCAGTGATTTGTCGGGGCGGGTTGAGCAGTTCTTC.

CDR3 sequence: CASSFRTGGPSTDTQYF. The CDR3, as DNA: TGTGCCAGCAGTTTTCGGACAGGGGGGCCTAGCACAGATACGCAGTATTTT. The V call is TRBV12-3 or TRBV12-4, the J call TRBJ2-3, with TRBD1 matching 10 bases. V gave up 3 bases and J gave up 0 bases; unmatched junction bases: 6. The CDR3 contains 17 residues.

The chain carries TRBV25-1 and TRBJ2-5; 8 bases fit TRBD2. CDR1 is MGHDK, CDR2 SYGVNS, per germline. The CDR3 is 13 residues long. Trimming cost V 8 bases and J 11 bases; bases outside gene matches: 13. The chain's CDR3 is CASGAGGGLEQYF. The CDR3 DNA sequence: TGTGCCAGCGGTGCCGGGGGGGGTCTTGAGCAGTACTTC.

V usage is TRBV20-1 and J usage is TRBJ1-1, with D tentatively TRBD1 (5 bases). V dropped 3 bases and J dropped 0 bases, with 20 bases sitting between them. Looked up from germline, CDR1 is DFQATT and CDR2 is SNEGSKA (reference sequence). The CDR3 spans 17 residues. This CDR3 reads CSASQLIWGVMNTEAFF. CDR3 nucleotides: TGCAGTGCTAGTCAATTGATCTGGGGGGTGATGAACACTGAAGCTTTCTTT.

The chain has TRBV5-6 and TRBJ2-1, with TRBD1 matching 10 bases. The J segment lost 9 bases and the V segment lost 4 bases, leaving 10 bases of the junction unmatched. The CDR3 contains 15 residues. Germline-derived CDR1 and CDR2 are SGHDT and YYEEEE. This CDR3 reads CASSADRGLSGEQFF. In nucleotides, the CDR3 is TGTGCCAGCAGCGCCGACAGGGGGCTTTCGGGTGAGCAGTTCTTC.

V gene TRBV5-5 combines with J gene TRBJ1-2; D unresolved. The CDR3 totals 15 residues. The V end lost 1 base, the J end lost 2 bases, and 12 bases lay between the germline ends. CDR1 is SGHKS, CDR2 YYEKEE, per germline (reference sequence). CDR3 protein: CASSLSGTSNYGYTF. CDR3 nucleotide sequence: TGTGCCAGCAGCTTGAGCGGCACCTCAAACTATGGCTACACCTTC. Supplemented by reference TRBV5-5 and TRBJ1-2, the full variable domain reads DAGVTQSPTHLIKTRGQQVTLRCSPISGHKSVSWYQQVLGQGPQFIFQYYEKEERGRGNFPDRFSARQFPNYSSELNVNALLLGDSALYLCASSLSGTSNYGYTFGSGTRLTVV.

The chain combines TRBV6-2 or TRBV6-3 with TRBJ2-4; TRBD2 matches at 12 bases. The end of the DNA is better explained by TRBJ2-7, so the J call may be wrong. The CDR3 has 18 amino acids. Germline CDR1 reads MNHEY; CDR2 reads SVGEGT. The CDR3 spells CASSKTSGGRGNSYEQYF. CDR3 nucleotides: TGTGCCAGCAGCAAGACTAGCGGGGGCCGGGGAAACTCCTACGAGCAGTACTTC.

This clonotype was detected many times. The chain employs TRBV4-1 and TRBJ2-7; D might be TRBD1 (6 bases). The CDR3 covers 17 residues. The V gene lost 5 bases and the J gene lost 0 bases, with 20 bases spanning the gap. Per germline, CDR1 MGHRA and CDR2 YSYEKL. The CDR3 protein is CASSYQLGTIGSYEQYF. The CDR3 nucleotides are TGCGCCAGCAGCTACCAACTCGGGACAATAGGCTCCTACGAGCAGTACTTC.

This clonotype was counted a few times. This sequence joins TRBV5-6 and TRBJ1-5, with no clear D. This CDR3 region has 14 residues. CDR1 and CDR2 (germline): SGHDT, YYEEEE. Trimming removed 3 bases from V and 6 bases from J, with 13 bases in between. The CDR3 bases are TGTGCCAGCAGCTCCTTCGGGGTAGGTCAGCCCCAGCATTTT. Protein: CASSSFGVGQPQHF.

The genes are TRBV11-2 and TRBJ2-5, with 13 bases lining up with TRBD2. The CDR3 has 17 residues. V dropped 5 bases and J dropped 2; count of bases not matched to a gene: 8. CDR1 is SGHAT, CDR2 FQNNGV, per germline. CDR3 amino acids: CASSPYRTSGGQETQYF. The CDR3 DNA reads as TGTGCCAGCAGCCCCTACCGGACTAGCGGGGGACAAGAGACCCAGTACTTC. Looking up the rest from reference TRBV11-2 and TRBJ2-5 gives the full variable domain: EAGVAQSPRYKIIEKRQSVAFWCNPISGHATLYWYQQILGQGPKLLIQFQNNGVVDDSQLPKDRFSAERLKGVDSTLKIQPAKLEDSAVYLCASSPYRTSGGQETQYFGPGTRLLVL.

This sequence joins TRBV6-2 or TRBV6-3 and TRBJ1-5; TRBD1 aligns across 8 bases. Germline V gene sequence: CDR1 MNHEY, CDR2 SVGEGT. V shed 6 bases, J shed 7 bases, and the junction held 5 bases outside the gene matches. The CDR3 sequence is 13 residues long. In DNA, the CDR3 is TGTGCCAGCAGGTACGGACAGGGACAGCCCCAGCATTTT. Its translation: CASRYGQGQPQHF.

The chain is built from TRBV3-1 and TRBJ2-1, with TRBD2 matching 12 bases. Germline lookup yields CDR1 LGHDT and CDR2 YNNKEL (reference sequence). V gave up 3 bases and J gave up 0 bases; unmatched junction bases: 9. The CDR3 extends over 19 amino acids. The CDR3 region has the DNA TGTGCCAGCAGCCACCCTAGCGGGGGGGCCCTAGGCTCCTACAATGAGCAGTTCTTC. Its translation is CASSHPSGGALGSYNEQFF.

This clonotype has more than one count but fewer than ten. The J gene is TRBJ2-7, the V gene TRBV6-6; a weak D match, TRBD2 (6 bases). Between the trimmed V and J ends, which lost 2 bases and 3 bases, there was a span of 17 bases. Looked up from germline, CDR1 is MNHNY and CDR2 is SVGAGI (reference sequence). The length of the CDR3 is 16 residues. CDR3 in amino acids: CASSYPAGPEGYEQYF. Written as DNA, the CDR3 is TGTGCCAGCAGTTACCCAGCGGGCCCGGAGGGCTACGAGCAGTACTTC.

At least ten counts were recorded for this clonotype. For the CDR3, the DNA is TGTGCCAGCAGCTTATTGAGGGATACGCAGTATTTT. It is translated as CASSLLRDTQYF. This chain connects TRBV7-6 to TRBJ2-3; no firm D call. Between the trimmed V and J ends, which lost 2 bases and 6 bases, there was a span of 6 bases. The CDR3 runs 12 residues. The germline CDR1 and CDR2 sequences are SGHVS and FNYEAQ.

This chain connects TRBV2 to TRBJ2-3; 8 bases map to TRBD1. This CDR3 is built from 15 residues. The V gene's germline CDR1 is SNHLY and CDR2 FYNNEI. V trimming: 4 bases; J trimming: 3 bases; junction bases outside the gene matches: 6. As DNA, the CDR3 is TGTGCCAGCAGTGCGGGACAGGTTATAACAGATACGCAGTATTTT. Translated: CASSAGQVITDTQYF.

This clonotype turned up a few times. The gene calls are TRBV20-1 and TRBJ1-2; D might be TRBD1 (5 bases). Germline CDR1 and CDR2: DFQATT and SNEGSKA (reference sequence). The V end was cut by 5 bases, the J end by 0 bases, with 10 bases between. This CDR3 has 13 residues. CDR3 sequence reads: CSAPTVANYGYTF. CDR3 bases: TGCAGTGCTCCGACAGTCGCTAACTATGGCTACACCTTC.

This clonotype was seen more than once but under ten times. A clone one base away is much larger, so this may be a read error. The gene calls are TRBV7-2 and TRBJ1-2, with D perhaps matching TRBD1 (5 bases). Germline lookup yields CDR1 SGHTA and CDR2 FQGNSA. This CDR3 spans 13 amino acids. The CDR3 DNA sequence: TGTGCCAGCAGCCTTGGGACCAACTATGGCCACACCTTC. Its protein product is CASSLGTNYGHTF.

The chain carries TRBV20-1 and TRBJ1-2, with 7 bases identical to TRBD1. The CDR3 is 15 amino acids. Per the germline V gene, CDR1 is DFQATT and CDR2 is SNEGSKA (reference sequence). Unmatched junction bases numbered 9, after V lost 2 bases and J lost 3 bases. Here the CDR3 reads CSARPPGQGDYGYTF. The CDR3 DNA is TGCAGTGCTAGACCCCCTGGTCAGGGGGACTATGGCTACACCTTC.

This clonotype has ten or more counts. The chain couples TRBV12-3 or TRBV12-4 to TRBJ1-1; D call uncertain. Trimming removed 6 bases at V and 1 base at J, with 9 bases between. This CDR3 is built from 13 residues. The CDR3 loop reads CASSLNTNTEAFF. The CDR3 DNA reads TGTGCCAGCAGCCTTAACACGAACACTGAAGCTTTCTTT.

For the CDR3, the DNA is TGCAGCGCCATTCGGTCCGGGACAGGGACCGGCTACACCTTC. Amino acids: CSAIRSGTGTGYTF. This chain connects TRBV29-1 to TRBJ1-2, with 9 positions matching TRBD1. CDR3 length: 14 amino acids. Germline V CDR1 and CDR2: SQVTM, ANQGSEA. V lost 7 bases to trimming and J lost 8 bases; unmatched junction nucleotides: 14.

This clonotype was observed once. This chain links TRBV7-9 with TRBJ2-1; 10 nucleotides line up with TRBD2. Germline V gene sequence: CDR1 SEHNR, CDR2 FQNEAQ (reference sequence). J was trimmed by 14 bases and V by 7 bases; bases with no gene match: 17. This CDR3 region has 15 residues. The CDR3 sequence is CASTRSAGGLGREFF. The CDR3 DNA sequence: TGTGCCAGCACCCGATCAGCGGGGGGGCTCGGAAGGGAGTTCTTC.

V and J are TRBV29-1 and TRBJ2-2; 7 bases are shared with TRBD1. V was clipped by 6 bases and J by 1 base; unmatched bases: 8. The germline V gene has CDR1 SQVTM and CDR2 ANQGSEA. The CDR3 covers 15 residues. The CDR3 sequence is CSVGDRTGNTGELFF. CDR3 nucleotide sequence: TGCAGCGTGGGGGACAGAACAGGGAACACCGGGGAGCTGTTTTTT.

The chain links TRBV4-3 to TRBJ1-2; no reliable D call. Germline V CDR1 and CDR2: LGHNA, YSLEER. Trimming took off 0 bases at V and 3 bases at J, with 20 bases between the two ends. The CDR3 has 18 amino acids. The CDR3 here is CASSQDRMDPANDYGYTF. CDR3 coding DNA: TGCGCCAGCAGCCAAGATCGTATGGATCCCGCTAATGACTATGGCTACACCTTC.

V gene TRBV7-8 combines with J gene TRBJ2-5; D gene unclear. From germline, CDR1 is SGHVS and CDR2 FQNEAQ. V was pared by 3 bases and J by 5 bases, with 10 bases between. The CDR3 sequence is 13 residues long. CDR3 residues: CASSFSISETQYF. The CDR3, as DNA: TGTGCCAGCAGCTTCAGCATTTCGGAGACCCAGTACTTC.